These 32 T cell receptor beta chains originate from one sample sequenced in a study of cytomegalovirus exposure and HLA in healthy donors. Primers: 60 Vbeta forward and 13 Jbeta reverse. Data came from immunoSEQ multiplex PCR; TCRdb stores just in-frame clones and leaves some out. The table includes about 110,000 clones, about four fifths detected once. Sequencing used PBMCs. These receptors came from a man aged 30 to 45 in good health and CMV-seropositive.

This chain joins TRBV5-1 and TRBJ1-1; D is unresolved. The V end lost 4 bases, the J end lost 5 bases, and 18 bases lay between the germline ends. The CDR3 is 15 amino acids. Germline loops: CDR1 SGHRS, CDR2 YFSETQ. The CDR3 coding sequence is TGCGCCAGCAGCATTGGTCCAGGTTTTATAACTGAAGCTTTCTTT. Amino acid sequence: CASSIGPGFITEAFF. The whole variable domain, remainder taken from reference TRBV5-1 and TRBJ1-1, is KAGVTQTPRYLIKTRGQQVTLSCSPISGHRSVSWYQQTPGQGLQFLFEYFSETQRNKGNFPGRFSGRQFSNSRSEMNVSTLELGDSALYLCASSIGPGFITEAFFGQGTRLTVV.

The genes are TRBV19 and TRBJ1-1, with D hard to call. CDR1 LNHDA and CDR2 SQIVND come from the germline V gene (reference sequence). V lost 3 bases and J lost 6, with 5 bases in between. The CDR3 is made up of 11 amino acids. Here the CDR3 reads CASSISAEAFF. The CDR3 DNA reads TGTGCCAGTAGTATCAGTGCTGAAGCTTTCTTT.

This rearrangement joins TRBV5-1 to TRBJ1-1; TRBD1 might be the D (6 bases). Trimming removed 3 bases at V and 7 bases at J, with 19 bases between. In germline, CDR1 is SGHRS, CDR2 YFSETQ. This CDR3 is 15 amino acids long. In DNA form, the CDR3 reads TGCGCCAGCAGCTCCCGAGGGGGGGAAGCAATTGAAGCTTTCTTT. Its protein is CASSSRGGEAIEAFF.

This CDR3 is CASSFGTGKSQPQHF. The CDR3 nucleotides read TGTGCCAGCAGTTTCGGGACAGGGAAAAGTCAGCCCCAGCATTTT. This rearrangement joins TRBV28 to TRBJ1-5, with TRBD1 matching over 9 bases. Germline V gives CDR1 MDHEN, CDR2 SYDVKM. With 3 bases clipped from V and 6 bases from J, the junction kept 6 bases outside the gene matches. The CDR3 contains 15 residues. Full variable domain (rest looked up from reference TRBV28 and TRBJ1-5): DVKVTQSSRYLVKRTGEKVFLECVQDMDHENMFWYRQDPGLGLRLIYFSYDVKMKEKGDIPEGYSVSREKKERFSLILESASTNQTSMYLCASSFGTGKSQPQHFGDGTRLSIL.

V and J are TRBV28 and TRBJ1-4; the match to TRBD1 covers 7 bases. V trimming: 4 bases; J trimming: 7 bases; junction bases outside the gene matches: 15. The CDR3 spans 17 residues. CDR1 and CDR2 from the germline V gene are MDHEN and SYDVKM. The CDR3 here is CASSSISTGPMTEKLFF. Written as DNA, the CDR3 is TGTGCCAGCAGTTCTATATCGACAGGGCCGATGACTGAAAAACTGTTTTTT.

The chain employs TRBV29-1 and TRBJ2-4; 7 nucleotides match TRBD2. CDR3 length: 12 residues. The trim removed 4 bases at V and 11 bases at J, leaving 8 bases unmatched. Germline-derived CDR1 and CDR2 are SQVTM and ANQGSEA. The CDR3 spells CSVGDGAGVQYF. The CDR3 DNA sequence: TGCAGCGTTGGGGACGGGGCGGGGGTTCAGTACTTC.

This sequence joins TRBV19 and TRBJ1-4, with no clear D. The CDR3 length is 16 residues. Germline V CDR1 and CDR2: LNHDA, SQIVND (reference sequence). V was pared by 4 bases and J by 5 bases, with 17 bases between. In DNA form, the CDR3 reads TGTGCCAGTAGTACACCCCGCGGGGATCTAAATGAAAAACTGTTTTTT. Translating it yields CASSTPRGDLNEKLFF.

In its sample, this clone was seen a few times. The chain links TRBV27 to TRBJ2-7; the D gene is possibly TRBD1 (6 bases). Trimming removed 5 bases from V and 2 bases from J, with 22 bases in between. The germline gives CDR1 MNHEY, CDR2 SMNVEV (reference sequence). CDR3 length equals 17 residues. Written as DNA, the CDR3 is TGTGCCAGCAGTCCCCGGGTGAGTGGGGGCGATACCTACGAGCAGTACTTC. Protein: CASSPRVSGGDTYEQYF.

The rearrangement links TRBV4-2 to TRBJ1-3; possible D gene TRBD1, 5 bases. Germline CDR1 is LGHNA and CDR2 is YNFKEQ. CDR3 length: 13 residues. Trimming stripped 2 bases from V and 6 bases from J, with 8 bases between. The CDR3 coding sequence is TGTGCCAGCAGCCAACAGGGTGAAAACACCATATATTTT. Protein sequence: CASSQQGENTIYF.

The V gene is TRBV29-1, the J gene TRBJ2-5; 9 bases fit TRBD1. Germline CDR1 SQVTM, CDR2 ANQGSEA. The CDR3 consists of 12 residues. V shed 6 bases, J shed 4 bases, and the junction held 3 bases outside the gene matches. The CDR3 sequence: CSVEQGAETQYF. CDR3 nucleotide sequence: TGCAGCGTGGAACAGGGGGCAGAGACCCAGTACTTC.

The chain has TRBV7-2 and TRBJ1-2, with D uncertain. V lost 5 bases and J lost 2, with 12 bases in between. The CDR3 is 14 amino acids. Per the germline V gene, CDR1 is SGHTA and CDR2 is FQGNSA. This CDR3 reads CASSMTHRNYGYTF. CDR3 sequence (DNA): TGTGCCAGCAGCATGACCCACAGAAACTATGGCTACACCTTC.

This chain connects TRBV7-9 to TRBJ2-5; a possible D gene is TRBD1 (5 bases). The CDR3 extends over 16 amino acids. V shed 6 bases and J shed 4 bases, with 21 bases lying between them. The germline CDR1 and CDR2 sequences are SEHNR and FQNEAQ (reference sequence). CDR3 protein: CASRPQQGLLRETQYF. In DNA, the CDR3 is TGTGCCAGCAGGCCTCAGCAGGGTTTACTACGAGAGACCCAGTACTTC.

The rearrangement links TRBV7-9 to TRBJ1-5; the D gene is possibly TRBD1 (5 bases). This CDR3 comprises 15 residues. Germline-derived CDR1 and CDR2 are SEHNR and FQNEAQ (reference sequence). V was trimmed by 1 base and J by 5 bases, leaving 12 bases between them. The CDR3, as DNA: TGTGCCAGCAGCTTAGGACGACAGACCTATCAGCCCCAGCATTTT. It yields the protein CASSLGRQTYQPQHF. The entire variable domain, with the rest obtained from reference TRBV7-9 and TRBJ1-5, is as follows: DTGVSQNPRHKITKRGQNVTFRCDPISEHNRLYWYRQTLGQGPEFLTYFQNEAQLEKSRLLSDRFSAERPKGSFSTLEIQRTEQGDSAMYLCASSLGRQTYQPQHFGDGTRLSIL.

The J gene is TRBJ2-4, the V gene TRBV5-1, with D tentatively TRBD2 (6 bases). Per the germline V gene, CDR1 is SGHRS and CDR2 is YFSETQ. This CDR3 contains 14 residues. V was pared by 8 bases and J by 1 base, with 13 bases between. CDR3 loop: CASQAGGAKNIQYF. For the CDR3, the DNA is TGCGCCAGTCAGGCCGGAGGGGCCAAAAACATTCAGTACTTC.

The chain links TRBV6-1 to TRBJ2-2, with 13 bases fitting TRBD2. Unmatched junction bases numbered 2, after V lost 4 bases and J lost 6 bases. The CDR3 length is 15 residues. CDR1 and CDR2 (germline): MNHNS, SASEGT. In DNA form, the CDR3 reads TGTGCCAGCAGTGGGACTAGCGGGAGCGCCGGGGAGCTGTTTTTT. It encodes CASSGTSGSAGELFF.

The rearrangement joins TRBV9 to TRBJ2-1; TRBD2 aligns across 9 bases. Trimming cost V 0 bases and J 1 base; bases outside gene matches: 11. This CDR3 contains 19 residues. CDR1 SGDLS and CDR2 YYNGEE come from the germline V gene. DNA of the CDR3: TGTGCCAGCAGCGTAGCTACCGCGACTAGCGGTTATTCCTACAATGAGCAGTTCTTC. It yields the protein CASSVATATSGYSYNEQFF.

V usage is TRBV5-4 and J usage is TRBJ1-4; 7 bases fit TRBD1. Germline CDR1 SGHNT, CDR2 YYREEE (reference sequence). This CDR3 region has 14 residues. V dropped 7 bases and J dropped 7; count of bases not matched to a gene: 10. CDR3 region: CASGNRGEGEKLFF. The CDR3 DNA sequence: TGTGCCAGCGGGAACAGGGGAGAAGGTGAAAAACTGTTTTTT.

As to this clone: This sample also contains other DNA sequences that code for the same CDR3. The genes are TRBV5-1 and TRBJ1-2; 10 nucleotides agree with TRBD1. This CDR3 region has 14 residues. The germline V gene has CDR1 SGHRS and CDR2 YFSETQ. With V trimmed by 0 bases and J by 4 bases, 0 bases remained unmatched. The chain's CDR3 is CASSLGTGGYGYTF. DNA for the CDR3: TGCGCCAGCAGCTTGGGGACAGGGGGCTATGGCTACACCTTC.

The CDR3 bases are TGTGCCAGTAGCCCAGGGTCGCTAGCGAACACCGGGGAGCTGTTTTTT. Translation: CASSPGSLANTGELFF. The V and J genes are TRBV19 and TRBJ2-2; possibly TRBD1 for D (5 bases). V was cut by 6 bases and J by 0 bases, with 14 bases left in between. The CDR3 runs to 16 residues. Germline-derived CDR1 and CDR2 are LNHDA and SQIVND (reference sequence).

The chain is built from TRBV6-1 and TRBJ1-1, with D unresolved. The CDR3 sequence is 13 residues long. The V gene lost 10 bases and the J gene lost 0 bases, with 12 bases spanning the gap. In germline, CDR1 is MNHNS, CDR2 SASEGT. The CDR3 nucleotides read TGTGCCACCAAACGGGAATTGAACACTGAAGCTTTCTTT. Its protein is CATKRELNTEAFF.

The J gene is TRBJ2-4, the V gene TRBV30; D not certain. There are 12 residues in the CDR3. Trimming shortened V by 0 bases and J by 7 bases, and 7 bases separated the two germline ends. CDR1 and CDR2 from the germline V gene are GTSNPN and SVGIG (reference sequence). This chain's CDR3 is CAWSVIDNIQYF. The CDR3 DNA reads TGTGCCTGGAGTGTCATAGATAACATTCAGTACTTC.

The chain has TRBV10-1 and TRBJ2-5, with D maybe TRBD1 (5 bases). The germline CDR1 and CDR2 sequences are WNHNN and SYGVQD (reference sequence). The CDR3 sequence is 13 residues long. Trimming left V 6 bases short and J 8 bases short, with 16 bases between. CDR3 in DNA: TGCGCCAGCAGCCAGGGTCTCGGTGAAACCCAGTACTTC. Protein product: CASSQGLGETQYF.

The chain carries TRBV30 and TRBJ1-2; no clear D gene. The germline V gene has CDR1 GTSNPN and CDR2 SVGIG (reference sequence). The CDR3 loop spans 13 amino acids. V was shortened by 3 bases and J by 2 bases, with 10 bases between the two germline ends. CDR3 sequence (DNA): TGTGCCTGGAGGGGCACTTTCAACTATGGCTACACCTTC. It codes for CAWRGTFNYGYTF. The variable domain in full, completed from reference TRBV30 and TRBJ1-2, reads SQTIHQWPATLVQPVGSPLSLECTVEGTSNPNLYWYRQAAGRGLQLLFYSVGIGQISSEVPQNLSASRPQDRQFILSSKKLLLSDSGFYLCAWRGTFNYGYTFGSGTRLTVV.

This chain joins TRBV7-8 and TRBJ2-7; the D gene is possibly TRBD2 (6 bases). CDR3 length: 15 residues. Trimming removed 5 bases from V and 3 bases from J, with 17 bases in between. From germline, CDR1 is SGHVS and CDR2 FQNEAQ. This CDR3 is CASSQNQGGGYEQYF. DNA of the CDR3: TGTGCCAGCAGCCAAAATCAGGGAGGTGGCTACGAGCAGTACTTC.

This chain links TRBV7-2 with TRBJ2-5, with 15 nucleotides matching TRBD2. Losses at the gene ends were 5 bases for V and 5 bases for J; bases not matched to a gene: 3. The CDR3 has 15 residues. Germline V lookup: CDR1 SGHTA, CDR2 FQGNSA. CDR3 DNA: TGTGCCAGCAGCAGAGGACTAGCGGGAGGGGAGACCCAGTACTTC. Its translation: CASSRGLAGGETQYF.

DNA of the CDR3: TGTGCCAGCAGTTCTTCCCGACAGCCTTGGCAGTATTTT. Translation gives CASSSSRQPWQYF. The chain couples TRBV6-1 to TRBJ2-3, with a tentative D call TRBD1 (5 bases). Trimming stripped 5 bases from V and 11 bases from J, with 17 bases between. Per the germline V gene, CDR1 is MNHNS and CDR2 is SASEGT. The CDR3 loop spans 13 amino acids.

The CDR3 region is CASSSGQDLPLHF. The CDR3 DNA reads TGTGCCAGCAGCTCCGGACAGGATCTTCCCCTCCACTTT. V gene TRBV7-3 combines with J gene TRBJ1-6; 7 bases match TRBD1. J was trimmed by 13 bases and V by 4 bases; bases with no gene match: 7. Germline CDR1 is SGHTA and CDR2 is FQGTGA. The CDR3 length is 13 residues.

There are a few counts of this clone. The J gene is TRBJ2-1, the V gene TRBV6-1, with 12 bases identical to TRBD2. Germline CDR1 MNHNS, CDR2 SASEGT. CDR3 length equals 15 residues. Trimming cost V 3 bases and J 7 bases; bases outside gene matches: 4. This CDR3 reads CASSELAGGGNEQFF. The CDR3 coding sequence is TGTGCCAGCAGTGAGCTAGCGGGAGGGGGGAATGAGCAGTTCTTC.

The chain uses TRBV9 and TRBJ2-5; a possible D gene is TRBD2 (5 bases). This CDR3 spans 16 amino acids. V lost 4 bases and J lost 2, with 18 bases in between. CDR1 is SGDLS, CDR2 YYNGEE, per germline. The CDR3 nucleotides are TGTGCCAGCAGCCCAAGGAGCGGAATAACACAAGAGACCCAGTACTTC. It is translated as CASSPRSGITQETQYF. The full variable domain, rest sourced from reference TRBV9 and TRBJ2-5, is DSGVTQTPKHLITATGQRVTLRCSPRSGDLSVYWYQQSLDQGLQFLIQYYNGEERAKGNILERFSAQQFPDLHSELNLSSLELGDSALYFCASSPRSGITQETQYFGPGTRLLVL.

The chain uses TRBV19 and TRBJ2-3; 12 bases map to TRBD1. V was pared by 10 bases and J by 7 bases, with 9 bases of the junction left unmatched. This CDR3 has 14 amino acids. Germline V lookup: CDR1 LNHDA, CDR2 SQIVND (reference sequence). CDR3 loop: CATTPGQGAHTQYF. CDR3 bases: TGTGCCACCACCCCGGGACAGGGGGCTCATACGCAGTATTTT.

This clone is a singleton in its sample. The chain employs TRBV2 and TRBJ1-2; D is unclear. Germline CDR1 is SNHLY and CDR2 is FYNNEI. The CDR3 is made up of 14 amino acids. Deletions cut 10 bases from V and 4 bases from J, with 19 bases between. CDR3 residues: CATVEVAVSYGYTF. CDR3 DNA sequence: TGTGCCACCGTGGAGGTGGCTGTGAGCTATGGCTACACCTTC.

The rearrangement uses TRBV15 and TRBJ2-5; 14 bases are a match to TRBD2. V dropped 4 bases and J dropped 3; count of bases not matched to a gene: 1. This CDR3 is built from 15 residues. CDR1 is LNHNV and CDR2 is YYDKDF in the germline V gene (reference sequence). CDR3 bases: TGTGCCACCAGCAAGGGACTAGCGGGAGAAGAGACCCAGTACTTC. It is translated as CATSKGLAGEETQYF.